The 20 T cell receptor beta chains presented below share a single source sample, sequenced in a study of PD-L1 blockade in urothelial cancer. Measured with immunoSEQ multiplex PCR; TCRdb has only the in-frame clones, and not every one. The sample gives approximately 90,000 clones, roughly 84% of which show up once; around 15% is in the top ten. As to time point: pretreatment peripheral blood. The sequences come from PBMCs, collected around atezolizumab (anti-PD-L1) treatment. Every receptor here comes from a man aged 55 to 70 with urothelial cancer.

J is TRBJ2-3 and V is TRBV7-9; D possibly corresponds to TRBD1 (6 bases). CDR1 and CDR2 (germline): SEHNR, FQNEAQ (reference sequence). Trimming took off 5 bases at V and 0 bases at J, with 15 bases between the two ends. This CDR3 region has 16 residues. The CDR3 spells CASSPQGQTSTDTQYF. The CDR3, as DNA: TGTGCCAGCAGCCCCCAGGGGCAGACTAGCACAGATACGCAGTATTTT.

The chain carries TRBV27 and TRBJ2-7, with 11 positions matching TRBD2. The CDR3 consists of 17 residues. In germline, CDR1 is MNHEY, CDR2 SMNVEV (reference sequence). V trimming: 8 bases; J trimming: 6 bases; junction bases outside the gene matches: 18. CDR3 region: CASGSRGLADTRGEQYF. In nucleotides, the CDR3 is TGTGCCAGCGGGTCTCGGGGACTAGCGGACACCCGGGGCGAGCAGTACTTC.

The rearrangement joins TRBV7-9 to TRBJ2-3; 14 nucleotides line up with TRBD2. The CDR3 has 15 amino acids. Per the germline V gene, CDR1 is SEHNR and CDR2 is FQNEAQ (reference sequence). Trimming removed 5 bases from V and 4 bases from J; junction bases left unmatched: 2. The CDR3 bases are TGTGCCAGCAGCCCGACTAGCGGGGGGGCAGATACGCAGTATTTT. It is translated as CASSPTSGGADTQYF.

V usage is TRBV5-1 and J usage is TRBJ2-1; perhaps TRBD1 as D (5 bases). V lost 0 bases and J 1 base, leaving 11 bases between the germline ends. This CDR3 has 16 amino acids. Germline CDR1 and CDR2: SGHRS and YFSETQ. The CDR3 sequence: CASSLVSGLSYNEQFF. The CDR3 nucleotides read TGCGCCAGCAGCTTGGTATCAGGGTTATCCTACAATGAGCAGTTCTTC. The full variable domain, rest sourced from reference TRBV5-1 and TRBJ2-1, is KAGVTQTPRYLIKTRGQQVTLSCSPISGHRSVSWYQQTPGQGLQFLFEYFSETQRNKGNFPGRFSGRQFSNSRSEMNVSTLELGDSALYLCASSLVSGLSYNEQFFGPGTRLTVL.

The chain couples TRBV10-3 to TRBJ1-1; 10 bases align to TRBD1. The CDR3 covers 15 residues. Per germline, CDR1 ENHRY and CDR2 SYGVKD. Germline trimming cut 0 bases from V and 7 bases from J; bases unmatched to any gene: 5. In DNA, the CDR3 is TGTGCCATCAGTGAGTCGAGACAGGGGGCGGTTGAAGCTTTCTTT. It encodes CAISESRQGAVEAFF.

The V call is TRBV5-4, the J call TRBJ2-1; unclear D gene. Germline V gene lookup returns CDR1 SGHNT and CDR2 YYREEE (reference sequence). The V and J ends lost 4 bases and 6 bases respectively, with 11 bases between them. The CDR3 length is 13 residues. CDR3 DNA: TGTGCCAGCAGCCCACTTCCAAGCAATGAGCAGTTCTTC. This encodes CASSPLPSNEQFF.

The rearrangement uses TRBV4-2 and TRBJ2-1; 9 bases fit TRBD1. The V and J ends lost 1 base and 5 bases, in that order; junction bases with no gene match: 6. The CDR3 length is 16 residues. Per germline, CDR1 LGHNA and CDR2 YNFKEQ. The CDR3 DNA reads as TGTGCCAGCAGCCAAGGGCGGGACAGGGCTAACAATGAGCAGTTCTTC. This gives the protein CASSQGRDRANNEQFF.

The rearrangement joins TRBV6-1 to TRBJ1-2, with 8 bases aligning to TRBD1. The CDR3 contains 14 residues. V shed 6 bases and J 4 bases; nucleotides not matched to a gene: 7. Germline V gene data show CDR1 as MNHNS and CDR2 as SASEGT. CDR3 nucleotides: TGTGCCAGCAGCGGGACAGGTCTACTCTATGGCTACACCTTC. This gives the protein CASSGTGLLYGYTF.

The chain joins TRBV2 to TRBJ2-7; tentative D call: TRBD1 (6 bases). The V end lost 6 bases, the J end lost 2 bases, and 14 bases lay between the germline ends. Germline CDR1 reads SNHLY; CDR2 reads FYNNEI. The CDR3 totals 14 residues. CDR3 in amino acids: CASRPGQGTYEQYF. The CDR3 bases are TGTGCCAGCAGACCGGGACAAGGTACCTACGAGCAGTACTTC.

This rearrangement joins TRBV5-4 to TRBJ2-1; 7 bases are a match to TRBD2. CDR3 length: 15 residues. CDR1 SGHNT and CDR2 YYREEE come from the germline V gene (reference sequence). Unmatched junction bases numbered 14, after V lost 5 bases and J lost 9 bases. The chain's CDR3 is CASSPSGRIVSEQFF. For the CDR3, the DNA is TGTGCCAGCAGTCCTTCCGGGAGGATAGTTAGTGAGCAGTTCTTC. Looking up the rest from reference TRBV5-4 and TRBJ2-1 gives the full variable domain: ETGVTQSPTHLIKTRGQQVTLRCSSQSGHNTVSWYQQALGQGPQFIFQYYREEENGRGNFPPRFSGLQFPNYSSELNVNALELDDSALYLCASSPSGRIVSEQFFGPGTRLTVL.

V usage is TRBV5-1 and J usage is TRBJ2-3, with 7 bases aligning to TRBD2. The CDR3 is 12 amino acids. Germline lookup yields CDR1 SGHRS and CDR2 YFSETQ. The V and J ends lost 6 bases and 6 bases, in that order; junction bases with no gene match: 4. CDR3 nucleotides: TGCGCCAGCACGGGGGGAGGGGATACGCAGTATTTT. This encodes CASTGGGDTQYF.

This chain joins TRBV30 and TRBJ1-1, with TRBD1 as a possible D gene (5 bases). Germline CDR1 and CDR2: GTSNPN and SVGIG (reference sequence). This CDR3 has 14 amino acids. Trimming took off 4 bases at V and 0 bases at J, with 12 bases between the two ends. The DNA for the CDR3 is TGTGCCTGGAACCGGTGGGGCTTGAACACTGAAGCTTTCTTT. Translating it yields CAWNRWGLNTEAFF.

The chain combines TRBV27 with TRBJ2-5; 11 bases agree with TRBD2. The junction had 8 bases not matched to a gene; V was cut back by 10 bases and J by 4 bases. This CDR3 region has 14 residues. The germline V gene has CDR1 MNHEY and CDR2 SMNVEV (reference sequence). CDR3 DNA: TGTGCCACCGGGACTAGCGGTCGGATAGAGACCCAGTACTTC. It yields the protein CATGTSGRIETQYF.

The rearrangement joins TRBV19 to TRBJ2-2; 7 nucleotides line up with TRBD2. Germline CDR1 is LNHDA and CDR2 is SQIVND (reference sequence). This CDR3 region has 14 residues. With 10 bases clipped from V and 5 bases from J, the junction kept 10 bases outside the gene matches. CDR3 sequence reads: CATTPDGGTGELFF. DNA for the CDR3: TGTGCCACCACCCCCGACGGGGGGACCGGGGAGCTGTTTTTT.

The table lists this clone with a count of one. The chain couples TRBV7-9 to TRBJ1-5, with no clear D. There are 15 residues in the CDR3. With 1 base removed from V and 2 bases from J, the gap between germline ends came to 9 bases. Germline CDR1 and CDR2: SEHNR and FQNEAQ (reference sequence). The DNA for the CDR3 is TGTGCCAGCAGCTTAGGCCTAGACCGCAATCAGCCCCAGCATTTT. Its translation is CASSLGLDRNQPQHF.

The rearrangement joins TRBV28 to TRBJ1-1; perhaps TRBD1 as D (5 bases). Germline CDR1 and CDR2: MDHEN and SYDVKM. Trimming took 4 bases from V and 0 from J, leaving 12 bases between them. The CDR3 is made up of 15 amino acids. CDR3 sequence: CASSSPGGVNTEAFF. In DNA form, the CDR3 reads TGTGCCAGCAGTTCCCCTGGAGGGGTGAACACTGAAGCTTTCTTT.

The CDR3 sequence: CATRVLVKQFF. As DNA, the CDR3 is TGTGCCACCAGGGTCTTAGTAAAGCAGTTCTTC. This rearrangement joins TRBV28 to TRBJ2-1; D possibly corresponds to TRBD1 (5 bases). Deletions cut 10 bases from V and 11 bases from J, with 15 bases between. This CDR3 spans 11 amino acids. Per germline, CDR1 MDHEN and CDR2 SYDVKM.

In this sample, this clone turned up a few times. The chain recombines TRBV6-5 with TRBJ2-3, with 10 nucleotides matching TRBD2. Germline V gives CDR1 MNHEY, CDR2 SVGAGI. The V gene end was trimmed by 5 bases and the J gene end by 4 bases; junction bases not matched to a gene: 6. The CDR3 loop spans 15 amino acids. The CDR3: CASSLLAGLPDTQYF. CDR3 nucleotides: TGTGCCAGCAGTCTACTAGCGGGACTCCCAGATACGCAGTATTTT.

The chain has TRBV2 and TRBJ2-1; D is possibly TRBD2 (5 bases). V was pared by 8 bases and J by 4 bases, with 9 bases between. CDR3 length equals 12 residues. Per germline, CDR1 SNHLY and CDR2 FYNNEI. In DNA form, the CDR3 reads TGTGCCAGCCTGAGGGTTTACAATGAGCAGTTCTTC. Protein: CASLRVYNEQFF.

The gene calls are TRBV27 and TRBJ2-7; a weak D match, TRBD2 (6 bases). The ends were cut back, 2 bases at V and 1 base at J, with 12 bases in the middle. Looked up from germline, CDR1 is MNHEY and CDR2 is SMNVEV (reference sequence). This CDR3 spans 15 amino acids. CDR3 protein: CASSLGGTGSYEQYF. Written as DNA, the CDR3 is TGTGCCAGCAGTTTAGGGGGGACTGGTTCCTACGAGCAGTACTTC.